This entry is about one T cell receptor (beta chain). The sample belongs to a study of blood T cell repertoires in COVID-19. At the level of the study: Acute-phase and convalescent COVID-19 samples originated in the United States, Italy and Spain.

Produced via immunoSEQ multiplex PCR; TCRdb's table is partial and in-frame only. Here the sample spans roughly 190,000 clones, approximately 86% being singletons. Living in 24 US areas, the participants were between about 18 and 90 years of age. Clinical histories supplied by participants themselves formed the basis of cohort assignment. Recovered participants had two consecutive negative NP/OP PCR tests, healthcare professional clearance, or symptom resolution. CDR1 is LNHNV, CDR2 YYDKDF, per germline (reference sequence). CDR3 size: 14 residues. With V trimmed by 0 bases and J by 4 bases, 2 bases remained unmatched.

Sequences were obtained from PBMCs or T cells enriched from blood (not recorded which). This receptor was obtained from a young woman who had recovered from COVID-19. This chain links TRBV15 with TRBJ1-2; TRBD1 matches 7 bases. The DNA of the CDR3 is TGTGCCACCAGCAGAGAAGGGGGCGCCTATGGCTACACCTTC. This encodes CATSREGGAYGYTF.